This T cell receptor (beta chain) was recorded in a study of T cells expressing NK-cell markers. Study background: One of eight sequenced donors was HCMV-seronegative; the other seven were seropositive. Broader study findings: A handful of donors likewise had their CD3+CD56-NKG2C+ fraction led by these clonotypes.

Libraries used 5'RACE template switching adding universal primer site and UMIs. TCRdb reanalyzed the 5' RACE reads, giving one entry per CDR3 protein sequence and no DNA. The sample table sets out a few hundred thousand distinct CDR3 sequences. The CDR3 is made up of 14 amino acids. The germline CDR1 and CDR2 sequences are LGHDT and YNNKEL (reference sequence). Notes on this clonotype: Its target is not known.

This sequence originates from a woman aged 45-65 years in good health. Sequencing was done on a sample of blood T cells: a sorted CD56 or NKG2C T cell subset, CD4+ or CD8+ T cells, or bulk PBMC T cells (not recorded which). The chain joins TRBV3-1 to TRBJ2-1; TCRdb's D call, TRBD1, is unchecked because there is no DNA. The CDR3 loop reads CASSPSGTKNEQFF.